These 16 T cell receptor beta chains came from one sample sequenced in a study of monozygotic twins with inflammatory bowel disease. TCRdb re-called the 5' RACE reads and catalogs CDR3 proteins one per entry, DNA excluded. The table lists about 160,000 distinct CDR3 sequences, with approximately 7% in the top ten. The source material was blood. The receptors originated from a human donor with ulcerative colitis or Crohn's disease, or a healthy co-twin of an affected twin (not recorded which).

The chain uses TRBV29-1 and TRBJ1-2; the D call from TCRdb, TRBD1, cannot be confirmed without DNA. Germline V CDR1 and CDR2: SQVTM, ANQGSEA. The CDR3 has 14 residues. The CDR3: CSVPQQGPPTGYTF.

The chain uses TRBV7-2 and TRBJ2-2; without DNA, the TCRdb call of TRBD2 cannot be checked. Germline CDR1 SGHTA, CDR2 FQGNSA. The CDR3 is 13 residues long. The CDR3: CASSSPPAGELFF.

The chain couples TRBV29-1 to TRBJ2-5; TCRdb lists TRBD2, though no DNA is available to test this call. The CDR3 has 14 residues. CDR1 is SQVTM, CDR2 ANQGSEA, per germline. This chain's CDR3 is CSASGDFYQETQYF.

This chain joins TRBV30 and TRBJ2-7. This CDR3 has 12 residues. The germline V gene encodes CDR1 GTSNPN and CDR2 SVGIG (reference sequence). The CDR3: CAWSPVGYEQYF.

The chain joins TRBV7-3 to TRBJ2-6; lacking DNA, the TRBD2 call made by TCRdb goes unchecked. This CDR3 region has 19 residues. The germline CDR1 and CDR2 sequences are SGHTA and FQGTGA. The CDR3 protein is CASSLRGPSGASGANVLTF. The whole variable domain, remainder taken from reference TRBV7-3 and TRBJ2-6, is GAGVSQTPSNKVTEKGKYVELRCDPISGHTALYWYRQSLGQGPEFLIYFQGTGAADDSGLPNDRFFAVRPEGSVSTLKIQRTERGDSAVYLCASSLRGPSGASGANVLTFGAGSRLTVL.

The rearrangement uses TRBV5-1 and TRBJ1-6. Germline-derived CDR1 and CDR2 are SGHRS and YFSETQ. The CDR3 contains 15 residues. The CDR3 loop reads CASSLGAAYNSPLHF.

The chain is built from TRBV30 and TRBJ1-2; there is no DNA to check the TCRdb D call of TRBD1. The germline gives CDR1 GTSNPN, CDR2 SVGIG (reference sequence). This CDR3 is built from 14 residues. The CDR3 protein is CAWGTGLESYGYTF.

This sequence joins TRBV5-1 and TRBJ2-2; without DNA, the TCRdb call of TRBD1 cannot be checked. The CDR3 spans 16 residues. The germline gives CDR1 SGHRS, CDR2 YFSETQ. The chain's CDR3 is CASSLADSLNTGELFF.

This CDR3 reads CASSSSGGGYTF. The rearrangement joins TRBV7-9 to TRBJ1-2. This CDR3 region has 12 residues. Per germline, CDR1 SEHNR and CDR2 FQNEAQ (reference sequence).

The rearrangement uses TRBV5-4 and TRBJ2-4; TCRdb gives TRBD1 as the D gene, but with no DNA this cannot be confirmed. Germline V gives CDR1 SGHNT, CDR2 YYREEE (reference sequence). The CDR3 covers 14 residues. The CDR3 loop reads CASSYTGAKNIQYF.

This rearrangement joins TRBV7-9 to TRBJ2-3. CDR1 is SEHNR and CDR2 is FQNEAQ in the germline V gene (reference sequence). The CDR3 spans 11 residues. The CDR3 here is CASSRTDTQYF. The whole variable domain, filled in from reference TRBV7-9 and TRBJ2-3, reads DTGVSQNPRHKITKRGQNVTFRCDPISEHNRLYWYRQTLGQGPEFLTYFQNEAQLEKSRLLSDRFSAERPKGSFSTLEIQRTEQGDSAMYLCASSRTDTQYFGPGTRLTVL.

The genes are TRBV5-4 and TRBJ2-6. The V gene's germline CDR1 is SGHNT and CDR2 YYREEE (reference sequence). The CDR3 contains 17 residues. The CDR3 is CASSNSAGSSGANVLTF. The whole variable domain, filled in from reference TRBV5-4 and TRBJ2-6, reads ETGVTQSPTHLIKTRGQQVTLRCSSQSGHNTVSWYQQALGQGPQFIFQYYREEENGRGNFPPRFSGLQFPNYSSELNVNALELDDSALYLCASSNSAGSSGANVLTFGAGSRLTVL.

CDR3 amino acids: CASSIGQGAIQPQHF. V usage is TRBV7-2 and J usage is TRBJ1-5; without DNA, the TCRdb call of TRBD1 cannot be checked. Germline CDR1 SGHTA, CDR2 FQGNSA. This CDR3 contains 15 residues.

The chain links TRBV6-5 to TRBJ2-7; checking the TCRdb D call of TRBD2 is not possible without DNA. Germline assignment: CDR1 MNHEY and CDR2 SVGAGI. The CDR3 sequence is 15 residues long. CDR3 in amino acids: CASSYTTGGRHEQYF.

The chain combines TRBV15 with TRBJ2-7. Germline V lookup: CDR1 LNHNV, CDR2 YYDKDF (reference sequence). The CDR3 runs to 16 residues. CDR3 residues: CATSRDRSGTTYEQYF.

The chain has TRBV5-1 and TRBJ2-3; TCRdb calls TRBD2, which cannot be checked without DNA. Germline V gives CDR1 SGHRS, CDR2 YFSETQ. This CDR3 comprises 15 residues. CDR3 protein: CASSLGSGITDTQYF.